The following is a TCR beta chain sequence with its context. Its antigen remains undetermined. No clone much larger than this one lies a single base away; base qualities are absent. This specimen belongs to a study of long-term antiretroviral therapy in people with HIV (dated by TCRdb to the early 2020s). As for the study more broadly: The earliest samples were collected approximately a decade before the 2015 WHO recommendation for immediate ART, a period when ART was typically delayed until CD4 counts fell. This retrospective serial study examined whether starting ART and sustained HIV suppression were associated with changes in the composition and diversity of the TRB repertoire in peripheral blood. A total of 192 cryopreserved PBMC samples were contributed to the cohort by 30 adults with confirmed HIV infection, with samples collected serially over a mean of around 6 years (range 1-12). About 40% of the roughly 30 participants with HIV were female. Test extractions of a monoclonal T-cell line alongside a few dozen polyclonal samples showed no cross-contamination during QIAcube processing.

The germline V gene sets CDR1 to MGHRA and CDR2 to YSYEKL. Its CDR3 holds 16 amino acids, cysteine through phenylalanine. Only the CDR3 DNA is retained, 48 bases long and in frame from the first base. The junction shows trimming of 5 bases on V and 1 base on J, plus 15 bases between the germline ends. Beyond this particular receptor, the publication reports: The samples were dated from about 2003 to 2018, and the ART regimens that were used may be less effective than current ART regimens. Expanded TRB clones identified before ART initiation dominated the repertoire across all time points, though the dominance fluctuated and decreased in many PLHIV after ART. Starting ART was linked to a significant rise in TRB diversity, yet even with long-term ART the diversity remained significantly lower than in transplant donor controls. Inferences about post-ART repertoire changes are limited because no data were available on ART adherence, viral resistance or therapy changes. Because cell numbers in pre-ART samples were limited, unsorted PBMC were profiled instead of sorted CD4+ and CD8+ T cells. Because PBMC availability was limited, only the TCR beta chain was sequenced, with no alpha chain pairing. Narrower CDR3 length ranges were observed in HIV repertoires than in controls, and an antigen-experienced repertoire with only a slight naive shift after ART was suggested by the network structure.

The immunoSEQ hsTCRB v3.0 assay was used at survey level resolution to sequence the TRB variable region. The targeted TRB sequencing depth was about 35,000-55,000 T-cell genomes per sample. TRB libraries were pooled and sequenced on an Illumina MiSeq using a v3 150-cycle kit. The authors processed their data as follows. Repertoire analysis was run in R within a reproducible Nextflow workflow that covered QC, data transformation and analysis. LymphoSeq2, an R package for exploring AIRR-Seq data, was used to implement custom analyses. After excluding several samples that yielded fewer than 5000 total TRB sequences, 190 or so HIV repertoires remained for analysis. Among the roughly 200 retained HIV repertoires, some 60 were collected before ART initiation and over 120 were collected after ART initiation. Each repertoire was downsampled to 5000 TRB nucleotide sequences, and summary statistics were averaged across 100 downsampling iterations. Only TRB sequences with CDR3 regions of at least seven amino acids were retained for analysis. A Shannon entropy-derived clonality score and the Gini coefficient were used to measure diversity. In repertoire networks, the top 5000 CDR3 amino acid sequences were linked whenever an edit distance of one separated two sequences. For TRB CDR3 amino acid sequences, GLIPH2 was used to predict antigen specificity groups and MHC restriction. To flag known CMV, EBV, HIV or tissue antigen associations, CDR3 amino acid sequences were matched against VDJdb and McPAS-TCR. Pre-ART, post-ART and control groups were compared with Wilcoxon signed-rank tests and Holm-Bonferroni correction. TCRdb re-hosts the immuneACCESS table, in-frame sequences only. Its copies lack some clones; in the studies checked, an unresolved V gene accounts for under half of them, and the cause for the rest is not known. D and trimming were read from the DNA, whereas the V and J calls and clone size are those reported in that table. The sample records about 24,000 clones, 95% of which are singletons. The top ten constitute 2.2% of the sample.

To be included, a participant needed at least one PBMC sample from before ART initiation plus at least two post-ART samples. All participants with HIV were treated in the United States of America. Before DNA extraction, cryopreserved samples of roughly 0.95-10 million PBMC were thawed and washed. At the time of the earliest PBMC sample for each participant with HIV, ages ranged from roughly 23 to 55 years. PBMC samples were contributed by each participant from 1-4 timepoints before ART initiation and 2-8 timepoints after ART initiation, with a median of 7 samples. Serial HIV viral load, CD4+ T-cell count, ART history and demographic data were obtained for every participant. A Qiagen kit on a QIAcube was used to extract genomic DNA from unsorted PBMC, with samples processed in batches of 12.

The receptor's source is a woman in her 50s with HIV. Recombination connected TRBV4-1 to TRBJ2-1; the D gene cannot be resolved reliably. The specimen was unsorted PBMCs, collected around 5.2 years after starting antiretroviral therapy. The nucleotide sequence is TGCGCCAGCAGCGAGGTGGGCGCGCCATCCTACAATGAGCAGTTCTTC. It translates as CASSEVGAPSYNEQFF.